This entry is about one T cell receptor beta chain. Its antigen is not yet known. The sample holds no much larger clone one base away, and base qualities are not on file. For TCR beta library preparation, approximately 2.2 micrograms of genomic DNA were isolated from cryopreserved PBMCs. Longitudinal blood samples from CLL patients receiving ibrutinib monotherapy were subjected to high-throughput TCR beta sequencing. The patients were enrolled in a single-center, open-label phase 2 trial of ibrutinib monotherapy. From a lookup of the germline V gene, CDR1 and CDR2 are ENHRY and SYGVKD. The cysteine opens and the phenylalanine closes a CDR3 of 16 amino acids. Only the CDR3 DNA stays, 48 bases, in frame from base 1. The germline ends are 19 bases apart after V is trimmed by 4 bases and J by 4 bases. A MiSeq instrument was used for deep resolution sequencing, which targeted depths ranging from 1 in 1 million up to 1 in 200,000 T cells, with coverage averaging 10x for each clonotype. The immunoSEQ hsTCRB Kit was used to generate the TCR beta libraries. Processing in the source paper ran as follows. Data were analyzed with ImmunoSEQ Data Assistant and ImmunoSEQ Analyzer, with V, D and J genes assigned per IMGT definitions. Clonality, with values ranging from 0 to 1, was calculated as one minus the normalized Shannon entropy of productive rearrangement frequencies. Only overrepresented clonotypes making up at least 0.05% of the repertoire of each patient were included in the public clonotype analysis. About a dozen repertoires from age-matched healthy donors, obtained from immuneACCESS, served as clonality controls. TCRdb holds this immuneACCESS table with in-frame rearrangements only. Some clones are missing; in checked studies, unresolved V genes explain under half, and the rest has no known cause. The V and J calls and clone size were taken over from that table, and D and trimming were inferred from the DNA. Across this sample there are approximately 300,000 clones, with about 80% seen only once. The ten largest account for roughly 7% of the sample.

The data are from a study of cytotoxic CD8 clonotypes in ibrutinib-treated CLL (dated by TCRdb to the early 2020s). As for the study more broadly: The cohort was composed of 10 to 11 relapsed/refractory and roughly 15 treatment-naive patients; IGHV unmutated status was identified in some 17 patients. Response samples were obtained after a median of around 11 months of treatment, with a range of about 6 to 36 months. Responses were partial in approximately 24 patients and complete in 2; after median roughly 69 months follow-up, roughly 14 stayed in remission and roughly twelve progressed. Of the roughly 86 people in the trial, about two dozen had longitudinal samples available. Cryopreserved peripheral blood mononuclear cells were obtained prior to treatment, at the time of response, and at either disease progression or sustained remission. On average, each sample had roughly 260,000 productive templates and roughly 95,000 productive rearrangements. General conclusions and limits of the study: Baseline clonality was found to be higher than that of age-matched healthy donors and was strongly correlated with circulating CD8+ T-cell counts. Public clonotypes were rare and either shrank or stayed stable during treatment, and the rise in clonality at ibrutinib response reflected expansion of private clonotypes. Clonality rose at ibrutinib response, remained stable during sustained remission, and dropped back toward baseline at progression. Sampling times were not matched between sustained-remission and progressing patients, and lymph node repertoires were not studied.

Here the sequenced sample was PBMCs, taken before ibrutinib treatment. Recombination connected TRBV10-3 to TRBJ1-2; TRBD1 is possibly the D segment (5 matching bases). The clonotype was recovered from a human donor with chronic lymphocytic leukemia. The CDR3 has the sequence CAISGKRDSDRYGYTF. The DNA sequence is given as TGTGCCATCAGTGGTAAGAGAGACAGTGACCGCTATGGCTACACCTTC.